This T cell receptor (beta chain) appears in the sequencing data of a study of blood T cell repertoires in COVID-19. Background on the study: The samples span acute and convalescent COVID-19 from the United States, Italy and Spain. T cells, B-cell-depleted T cells, or PBMCs provided the cDNA or gDNA that served as material.

The V and J ends lost 2 bases and 1 base, in that order; junction bases with no gene match: 9. The germline V gene encodes CDR1 SNHLY and CDR2 FYNNEI. The CDR3 totals 17 residues. Authors' processing steps: Reference gene primer amplification in the assay estimated nucleated cell counts. Here immunoSEQ multiplex PCR was the method, and the copy in TCRdb shows in-frame clones only, minus some. V, J and clone size are taken as reported in that table, and D and trimming were inferred from the DNA itself. This sample has some 340,000 clones, with 85% found just once. This clone was observed once. Sequenced material: peripheral blood. This TCR was sampled from a woman aged 18-35 years with acute or convalescent COVID-19. This chain links TRBV2 with TRBJ1-2, with 8 bases fitting TRBD1. CDR3 residues: CASSENRGGILNYGYTF. For the CDR3, the DNA is TGTGCCAGCAGTGAAAACAGGGGGGGTATACTTAACTATGGCTACACCTTC.